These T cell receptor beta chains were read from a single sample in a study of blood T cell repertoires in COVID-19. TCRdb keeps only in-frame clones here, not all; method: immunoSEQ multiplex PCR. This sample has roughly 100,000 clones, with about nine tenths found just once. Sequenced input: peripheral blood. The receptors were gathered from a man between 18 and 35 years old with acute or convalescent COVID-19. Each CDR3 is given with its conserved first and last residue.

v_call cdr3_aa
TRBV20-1 CSASIRADYGYTF
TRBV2 CASSEDRYYYGYTF
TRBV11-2 CASSFLGQGNTIYF
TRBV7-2 CASSLAQGITGELFF
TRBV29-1 CSVGGTSGSSVEQYF
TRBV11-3 CASSAGISGNTIYF
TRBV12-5 CASASGAGNTIYF
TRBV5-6 CASSLASGTGNQPQHF
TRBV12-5 CASGYSGGDTQYF
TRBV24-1 CATSDFSYNEQFF
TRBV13 CASSLEGTGGQSPLHF
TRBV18 CASSPRDRDQETQYF
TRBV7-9 CASSSGPNEKLFF
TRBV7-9 CASSLQVNTEAFF
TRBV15 CATSRGVGDTIYF
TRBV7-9 CASSYRTGLSSGNTIYF
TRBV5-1 CASSLLAGGSTDTQYF
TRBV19 CASSIAGQGTYEQYF